This TCR beta chain emerged from a study of T cells in Graves' hyperthyroidism and ophthalmopathy. On this clonotype: What it recognizes is unknown.

The germline V gene encodes CDR1 DFQATT and CDR2 SNEGSKA (reference sequence). The CDR3 length is 13 residues. Losses at the gene ends were 1 base for V and 4 bases for J; bases not matched to a gene: 2. Investigators excluded patients with uncontrolled infection, other autoimmune disease, pregnancy or lactation. Blood was drawn at first hyperthyroidism diagnosis, before any ophthalmopathy symptoms. The PBMCs were sourced from fresh peripheral blood (less than 11 ml). General study findings and limits: In simple terms, a model built on 13 V-J features told ophthalmopathy apart from stable hyperthyroidism.

Amplification yielded TCR beta CDR3 regions, with RNA transcripts as the source. The HTBI primer set drove a first-round RT-PCR of the TCR CDR3. TCRdb itself ran the multiplex PCR reads through MiXCR, one entry per CDR3 protein. The sample shows fewer than 900,000 distinct CDR3 sequences, 15% to 20% of them seen only once. Sequencing input: blood. This TCR was sampled from a woman aged 50 to 60 with Graves' hyperthyroidism that later progressed to Graves' ophthalmopathy. The rearrangement uses TRBV20-1 and TRBJ2-5; 8 positions match TRBD2. This CDR3 is CSARAGTRETQYF. In DNA form, the CDR3 reads TGCAGTGCTAGAGCCGGGACTAGAGAGACCCAGTACTTC.